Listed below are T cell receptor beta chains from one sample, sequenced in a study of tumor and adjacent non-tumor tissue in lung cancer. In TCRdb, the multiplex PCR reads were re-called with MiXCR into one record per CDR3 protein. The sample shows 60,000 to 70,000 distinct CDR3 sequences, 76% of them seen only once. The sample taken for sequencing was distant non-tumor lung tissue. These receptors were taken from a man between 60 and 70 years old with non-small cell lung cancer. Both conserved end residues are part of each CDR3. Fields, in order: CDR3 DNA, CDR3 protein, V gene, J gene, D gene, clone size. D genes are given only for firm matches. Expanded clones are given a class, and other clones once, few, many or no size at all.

cdr3_nt: TGTGCCTGGAGTCCCTCGATGGCTAGCGGTGCGGGGCAGTTCTTC
cdr3_aa: CAWSPSMASGAGQFF
v_call: TRBV30
j_call: TRBJ2-1
d_call: TRBD2
clone_size: large

cdr3_nt: TGTGTCAGCAGCCTATTCAACACTTCTCTCAATGAGCAGTTCTTC
cdr3_aa: CVSSLFNTSLNEQFF
v_call: TRBV14
j_call: TRBJ2-1
d_call: -
clone_size: -

cdr3_nt: TGTGCCAGCAGCGAGGCGACGGCAGATACGCAGTATTTT
cdr3_aa: CASSEATADTQYF
v_call: TRBV5-6
j_call: TRBJ2-3
d_call: -
clone_size: few

cdr3_nt: TGCAGCGTAGCGGGGCTAGCGGGAGAATTCGGTGAGACCCAGTGCTTC
cdr3_aa: CSVAGLAGEFGETQCF
v_call: TRBV29-1
j_call: TRBJ2-5
d_call: TRBD2
clone_size: -

cdr3_nt: TGCGCCAGCAGACAGGTCGGGGGTCAGCCCCAGCATTTT
cdr3_aa: CASRQVGGQPQHF
v_call: TRBV12-3/TRBV12-4
j_call: TRBJ1-5
d_call: -
clone_size: once

cdr3_nt: TGCAACACCTCGGCAGGGGGTGACACTGAAGTTTTCTTT
cdr3_aa: CNTSAGGDTEVFF
v_call: TRBV29-1
j_call: TRBJ1-1
d_call: TRBD1
clone_size: once

cdr3_nt: TGTGACAGCAGCATCCGCACAGATACGCAGTATTTT
cdr3_aa: CDSSIRTDTQYF
v_call: TRBV5-4
j_call: TRBJ2-3
d_call: -
clone_size: -

cdr3_nt: TGTGCCGGCAGTCTCGGACAGGGGAATACTGAAGTTTTCTTT
cdr3_aa: CAGSLGQGNTEVFF
v_call: TRBV6-5
j_call: TRBJ1-1
d_call: TRBD1
clone_size: -

cdr3_nt: TGTGTCAGCAGCCCAGATGGACCTAGGCAGTATTTT
cdr3_aa: CVSSPDGPRQYF
v_call: TRBV6-5
j_call: TRBJ2-3
d_call: -
clone_size: -

cdr3_nt: TGCGCCAGCAGCTTGATTGGGGATCTAGGGACCCAGTACTTC
cdr3_aa: CASSLIGDLGTQYF
v_call: TRBV5-1
j_call: TRBJ2-5
d_call: -
clone_size: -

cdr3_nt: TGTGCCAGCAGAAACGCGTTTACCCAGTACTTC
cdr3_aa: CASRNAFTQYF
v_call: TRBV6-5
j_call: TRBJ2-5
d_call: -
clone_size: once

cdr3_nt: TGTGCCAACAGTTTAGGAGGAGGCCGAGGCACCGGGAAGCTGTTTTTT
cdr3_aa: CANSLGGGRGTGKLFF
v_call: TRBV12-3/TRBV12-4
j_call: TRBJ2-2
d_call: -
clone_size: -

cdr3_nt: TGTGCCAGCAGCTCAGCGGGAGGTAGTGAACAGTACTTC
cdr3_aa: CASSSAGGSEQYF
v_call: TRBV5-6
j_call: TRBJ2-7
d_call: TRBD2
clone_size: -

cdr3_nt: TGTGCCAGCAGCTTATGGGGGAGAGGGGGTACGCAGTATTTT
cdr3_aa: CASSLWGRGGTQYF
v_call: TRBV28
j_call: TRBJ2-3
d_call: -
clone_size: -